This passage covers 6 T cell receptor beta chains from one sample sequenced in a study of blood T cells in healthy people across ages. Primers used in a second PCR of roughly 6 to 12 cycles were a sample-barcoded 5' primer and a J-beta primer mix. TCRdb passed the 5' RACE reads through MiXCR, listing each CDR3 protein once. The data contain 800,000 to 900,000 distinct CDR3 sequences, 62% of them singletons. The material sequenced was blood. These TCRs come from a man aged 25-45 years in good health.

The chain has TRBV3-1 and TRBJ2-4; TRBD2 matches 7 bases. V was clipped by 4 bases and J by 14 bases; unmatched bases: 5. The V gene's germline CDR1 is LGHDT and CDR2 YNNKEL (reference sequence). This CDR3 spans 11 amino acids. CDR3 loop: CASSREGTKYF. CDR3 nucleotides: TGTGCCAGCAGCCGAGAGGGGACTAAGTACTTC.

J is TRBJ2-1 and V is TRBV12-3 or TRBV12-4; no reliable D call. The CDR3 is 16 residues long. V was clipped by 6 bases and J by 0 bases, with 15 bases between them. In DNA, the CDR3 is TGTGCCAGCAGCCTCCCGAGGAGATTCTCCTACAATGAGCAGTTCTTC. Protein product: CASSLPRRFSYNEQFF.

The CDR3 protein is CASSLPPSETQYF. The CDR3, as DNA: TGTGCCAGCAGTTTGCCCCCATCCGAGACCCAGTACTTC. The chain is built from TRBV28 and TRBJ2-5; no definite D call. Trimming pared 3 bases from V and 5 bases from J, leaving 10 bases between. Germline-derived CDR1 and CDR2 are MDHEN and SYDVKM. The CDR3 length is 13 residues. Drawing the rest from reference TRBV28 and TRBJ2-5, the complete variable domain is DVKVTQSSRYLVKRTGEKVFLECVQDMDHENMFWYRQDPGLGLRLIYFSYDVKMKEKGDIPEGYSVSREKKERFSLILESASTNQTSMYLCASSLPPSETQYFGPGTRLLVL.

This chain connects TRBV5-6 to TRBJ2-5, with a weak D call TRBD2 (5 bases). Germline V lookup: CDR1 SGHDT, CDR2 YYEEEE. V was trimmed by 0 bases and J by 0 bases, leaving 12 bases between them. The CDR3 totals 16 residues. CDR3 protein: CASSLAGLTYQETQYF. The CDR3 nucleotides read TGTGCCAGCAGCTTGGCAGGACTGACGTACCAAGAGACCCAGTACTTC.

The chain couples TRBV6-5 to TRBJ2-7; the D gene is possibly TRBD2 (6 bases). Germline CDR1 is MNHEY and CDR2 is SVGAGI. V was cut by 7 bases and J by 5 bases, with 18 bases left in between. CDR3 length: 14 residues. DNA of the CDR3: TGTGCCAGCACCCCTCCTGGAGGGTACGACGAGCAGTACTTC. The encoded protein is CASTPPGGYDEQYF.

The gene calls are TRBV5-6 and TRBJ2-7; no clear D gene. Judging by the DNA end, TRBJ2-5 fits better; the J call may be wrong. This CDR3 contains 13 residues. Germline loops: CDR1 SGHDT, CDR2 YYEEEE. Here the CDR3 reads CASSSDPSRTQYF. The CDR3 nucleotides are TGTGCCAGCAGTTCGGACCCCTCGCGGACCCAGTACTTC.